A selection of T cell receptor beta chains follows, all from one sample in a study of cytomegalovirus exposure and HLA in healthy donors. This table comes from immunoSEQ multiplex PCR, and its TCRdb copy is limited to in-frame clones, with some not included. This table has 150,000 to 200,000 clones, approximately 73% appearing once. Source material: PBMCs. Receptors originate from a young man in good health and CMV-seropositive. Both conserved end residues are part of each CDR3. D genes are given only for firm matches. Expanded clones are given a class, and other clones once, few, many or no size at all.

D gene	clone size	V gene	J gene	CDR3 protein	CDR3 DNA
TRBD2	NA	TRBV7-2	TRBJ2-2	CASSWNSGSGGELFF	TGTGCCAGCAGCTGGAATAGCGGGAGTGGCGGGGAGCTGTTTTTT
NA	few	TRBV6-1	TRBJ2-2	CASEGLVGELFF	TGTGCCAGCGAGGGCCTTGTCGGGGAGCTGTTTTTT
NA	once	TRBV7-4	TRBJ2-3	CASSLARASPPGTQYF	TGTGCCAGCAGCTTAGCAAGGGCTAGCCCTCCCGGGACGCAGTATTTT
NA	NA	TRBV11-3	TRBJ2-3	CASSYGTSFDTDTQYF	TGTGCCAGCAGTTACGGGACATCGTTTGACACAGATACGCAGTATTTT
TRBD2	NA	TRBV19	TRBJ2-1	CASSIGVRRELYNEQFF	TGTGCCAGTAGTATAGGAGTCCGGCGGGAGCTGTACAATGAGCAGTTCTTC
TRBD2	few	TRBV6-6	TRBJ2-7	CASRREGSGGEQYF	TGTGCCAGCAGAAGGGAGGGGTCGGGTGGCGAGCAGTACTTC
NA	few	TRBV5-6	TRBJ2-3	CASSTRQMDTQYF	TGTGCCAGCAGTACCAGACAGATGGATACGCAGTATTTT
TRBD2	NA	TRBV11-3	TRBJ2-1	CASSSDGGTSGSNEQFF	TGTGCCAGCAGCTCCGATGGGGGGACTAGCGGGTCAAATGAGCAGTTCTTC
TRBD2	few	TRBV4-1	TRBJ2-1	CASSASSGKASYNEQFF	TGCGCCAGCAGCGCAAGTAGCGGGAAGGCGTCCTACAATGAGCAGTTCTTC
TRBD2	NA	TRBV7-2	TRBJ2-4	CASSFVAGGGGNIQYF	TGTGCCAGCAGCTTTGTAGCGGGAGGGGGGGGAAACATTCAGTACTTC
NA	NA	TRBV27	TRBJ1-5	CASRDAGDQPQHF	TGTGCCAGCAGGGATGCGGGAGATCAGCCCCAGCATTTT
NA	NA	TRBV20-1	TRBJ2-3	CSALTGTQYF	TGCAGTGCCCTGACTGGTACGCAGTATTTT
TRBD1	NA	TRBV5-1	TRBJ1-2	CASSLGDRTNYGYTF	TGCGCCAGCAGCTTGGGGGACAGAACTAACTATGGCTACACCTTC
NA	NA	TRBV27	TRBJ2-3	CASSLVSGHTDTQYF	TGTGCCAGCAGTTTAGTTAGCGGACACACAGATACGCAGTATTTT
NA	few	TRBV7-9	TRBJ2-7	CASSLALRTTNYEQYF	TGTGCCAGCAGCTTAGCGCTGAGGACTACAAACTACGAGCAGTACTTC
NA	few	TRBV14	TRBJ1-2	CASSQLTGVGYTF	TGTGCCAGCAGCCAATTGACGGGTGTCGGCTACACCTTC
NA	NA	TRBV28	TRBJ2-2	CASGGNRWGLESGELFF	TGTGCCAGTGGGGGCAATCGATGGGGATTGGAGTCCGGGGAGCTGTTTTTT
NA	NA	TRBV10-3	TRBJ2-7	CAIGRAGNDEQYF	TGTGCCATCGGCAGGGCAGGGAACGACGAGCAGTACTTC
NA	NA	TRBV7-2	TRBJ1-5	CASTPQGNQPQHF	TGTGCCAGCACCCCTCAGGGGAATCAGCCCCAGCATTTT
NA	NA	TRBV18	TRBJ1-1	CASSPGGLDTEAFF	TGTGCCAGCTCACCAGGTGGTTTAGACACTGAAGCTTTCTTT